This TCR beta chain was obtained from a study of T cells in Graves' hyperthyroidism and ophthalmopathy. V shed 7 bases and J 4 bases; nucleotides not matched to a gene: 11. In germline, CDR1 is MNHNS, CDR2 SASEGT. CDR3 length equals 15 residues. Using RNA transcripts as the source, TCR beta CDR3 regions were amplified. HTBI primers were employed in a first-round RT-PCR of the TCR CDR3. TCRdb independently ran MiXCR on the multiplex PCR reads; one entry per CDR3 protein. Of around 200,000 distinct CDR3 sequences in the sample, over 15% were seen once. This TCR was recovered from a woman between 50 and 59 years old with Graves' hyperthyroidism. The chain carries TRBV6-1 and TRBJ1-1; the match to TRBD1 covers 8 bases. Sequencing was performed on blood. CDR3 DNA: TGTGCCAGCATACGCGGTACAGGGGGACCCACTGAAGCTTTCTTT. Its protein is CASIRGTGGPTEAFF.